One and the same sample provided the 17 T cell receptor beta chains below, sequenced in a study of shared clonotypes between healthy human individuals. Generated by immunoSEQ multiplex PCR, the TCRdb table keeps only in-frame clones and is missing some. The sample lists millions of clones, approximately 93% occurring once. Input material: naive CD4+ T cells from PBMCs. The sample's subset: CD45RA+ positively selected. Receptors were obtained from a man younger than 35 in good health. Some clones in this sample may be carry-over from other donors' samples.

This chain connects TRBV9 to TRBJ2-3, with a tentative D call TRBD2 (7 bases). The CDR3 sequence is 15 residues long. CDR1 SGDLS and CDR2 YYNGEE come from the germline V gene. The V end lost 0 bases, the J end lost 7 bases, and 15 bases lay between the germline ends. The CDR3 is CASSVEGGNGYTQYF. CDR3 coding DNA: TGTGCCAGCAGCGTAGAGGGGGGGAACGGATATACGCAGTATTTT.

This chain links TRBV5-8 with TRBJ1-5; D is ambiguous. Trimming took 5 bases from V and 5 from J, leaving 20 bases between them. The CDR3 runs 16 residues. Germline values: CDR1 SGHTS, CDR2 YDEGEE. CDR3 in amino acids: CASSLSGMRVDQPQHF. The CDR3 coding sequence is TGTGCCAGCAGTCTATCCGGGATGAGGGTGGATCAGCCCCAGCATTTT.

The chain carries TRBV2 and TRBJ1-5, with 9 bases matching TRBD1. The germline V gene encodes CDR1 SNHLY and CDR2 FYNNEI. The junction had 5 bases not matched to a gene; V was cut back by 5 bases and J by 6 bases. The CDR3 has 14 residues. The CDR3 nucleotides read TGTGCCAGCAGTTCTAGGACAGGGGTTCAGCCCCAGCATTTT. This sequence encodes CASSSRTGVQPQHF.

This rearrangement joins TRBV13 to TRBJ2-3; maybe TRBD2 (6 bases). This CDR3 contains 15 residues. Deletions cut 3 bases from V and 3 bases from J, with 13 bases between. The germline gives CDR1 PRHDT, CDR2 FYEKMQ (reference sequence). For the CDR3, the DNA is TGTGCCAGCAGCTTTGTTAGCGGCTGGACAGATACGCAGTATTTT. This gives the protein CASSFVSGWTDTQYF.

Concerning this clone itself: Other DNA sequences from this sample encode an identical CDR3 as well. The CDR3 DNA sequence: TGTGCCAGCAGTTACAGGGGCAATCAGCCCCAGCATTTT. Its translation: CASSYRGNQPQHF. The chain carries TRBV27 and TRBJ1-5, with D perhaps TRBD1 (6 bases). The germline V and J ends were trimmed by 4 bases and 2 bases, with 6 bases remaining between them. The CDR3 has 13 residues. Germline V gene data show CDR1 as MNHEY and CDR2 as SMNVEV (reference sequence).

The V gene is TRBV19, the J gene TRBJ1-4; maybe TRBD1 (6 bases). CDR1 LNHDA and CDR2 SQIVND come from the germline V gene (reference sequence). The CDR3 is made up of 14 amino acids. Trimming shortened V by 5 bases and J by 5 bases, and 12 bases separated the two germline ends. CDR3 residues: CASSPGHLNEKLFF. CDR3 DNA sequence: TGTGCCAGTAGTCCGGGACACTTGAATGAAAAACTGTTTTTT.

The rearrangement joins TRBV5-1 to TRBJ2-7; D possibly corresponds to TRBD2 (6 bases). The CDR3 covers 15 residues. Germline V gives CDR1 SGHRS, CDR2 YFSETQ. The V end was cut by 6 bases, the J end by 3 bases, with 19 bases between. For the CDR3, the DNA is TGCGCCAGCACTCCCCTCCGGGACTTAGGCTACGAGCAGTACTTC. It is translated as CASTPLRDLGYEQYF.

The rearrangement joins TRBV15 to TRBJ2-7; D may be TRBD2 (6 bases). Germline-derived CDR1 and CDR2 are LNHNV and YYDKDF (reference sequence). The V and J ends lost 1 base and 0 bases respectively, with 13 bases between them. This CDR3 has 16 amino acids. The CDR3 loop is CATSRAVAASSYEQYF. CDR3 coding DNA: TGTGCCACCAGCAGAGCGGTAGCGGCTAGCTCCTACGAGCAGTACTTC.

The chain is built from TRBV27 and TRBJ2-6; weak D call: TRBD2 (6 bases). V was trimmed by 6 bases and J by 1 base, leaving 16 bases between them. Germline-derived CDR1 and CDR2 are MNHEY and SMNVEV (reference sequence). This CDR3 has 17 amino acids. CDR3 sequence reads: CASRGGGLRSGANVLTF. For the CDR3, the DNA is TGTGCCAGCAGGGGCGGAGGGCTACGGTCTGGGGCCAACGTCCTGACTTTC.

A remark on this clone: Within the sample, other DNA sequences also encode this same CDR3. J is TRBJ2-7 and V is TRBV18; a weak D match, TRBD1 (6 bases). This CDR3 has 14 amino acids. The germline V gene encodes CDR1 KGHSH and CDR2 LQKENI. V dropped 6 bases and J dropped 1 base, with 13 bases sitting between them. The CDR3 nucleotides read TGTGCCAGCTCTCCAACAGGGACATCCTACGAGCAGTACTTC. It translates to CASSPTGTSYEQYF.

The J gene is TRBJ1-3, the V gene TRBV6-6; D unclear. Germline CDR1 reads MNHNY; CDR2 reads SVGAGI (reference sequence). The V gene lost 7 bases and the J gene lost 4 bases, with 14 bases spanning the gap. The CDR3 spans 14 residues. CDR3 sequence reads: CASTPRASGNTIYF. The CDR3 DNA reads TGTGCCAGCACCCCTAGGGCCAGCGGAAACACCATATATTTT.

The chain combines TRBV5-1 with TRBJ2-1, with 9 positions matching TRBD1. Trimming took 4 bases from V and 8 from J; bases not matched to a gene: 7. The CDR3 loop spans 14 amino acids. Germline V gene data show CDR1 as SGHRS and CDR2 as YFSETQ. The chain's CDR3 is CASSPDRGYDEQFF. The CDR3 DNA sequence: TGCGCCAGCAGCCCCGACAGGGGGTATGATGAGCAGTTCTTC.

The chain links TRBV28 to TRBJ2-7, with D uncertain. Germline V lookup: CDR1 MDHEN, CDR2 SYDVKM. V dropped 6 bases and J dropped 6 bases, with 18 bases sitting between them. The CDR3 consists of 14 residues. This CDR3 reads CASRSGAQSGEQYF. CDR3 sequence (DNA): TGTGCCAGCAGATCTGGCGCACAATCGGGCGAGCAGTACTTC.

The chain combines TRBV5-8 with TRBJ2-7, with D unresolved. CDR1 is SGHTS, CDR2 YDEGEE, per germline. CDR3 size: 14 residues. Trimming left V 3 bases short and J 0 bases short, with 10 bases between. The CDR3, as DNA: TGTGCCAGCAGCTCCATTCAGAGCTCCTACGAGCAGTACTTC. It specifies CASSSIQSSYEQYF.

V is TRBV14 and J is TRBJ2-3; D assignment may be TRBD1 or TRBD2 (5 bases each). This CDR3 is built from 17 residues. V dropped 3 bases and J dropped 7 bases, with 23 bases sitting between them. CDR1 is SGHDN, CDR2 FVKESK, per germline. The CDR3 DNA reads as TGTGCCAGCAGCCAGTTGAGACTCCGGGACCATTCGAATACGCAGTATTTT. This gives the protein CASSQLRLRDHSNTQYF.

This clone appeared once. V and J are TRBV11-2 and TRBJ2-1; 10 bases map to TRBD1. The CDR3 consists of 18 residues. With V trimmed by 4 bases and J by 6 bases, 15 bases remained unmatched. CDR1 SGHAT and CDR2 FQNNGV come from the germline V gene. CDR3 region: CASSSPLGRDRGGNEQFF. CDR3 coding DNA: TGTGCCAGCAGCTCCCCCCTGGGTCGGGACAGGGGAGGCAATGAGCAGTTCTTC.

The V call is TRBV28, the J call TRBJ2-1; 10 positions agree with TRBD2. The germline V gene has CDR1 MDHEN and CDR2 SYDVKM. J was trimmed by 3 bases and V by 4 bases; bases with no gene match: 6. The CDR3 is made up of 16 amino acids. The CDR3 sequence is CASSSPGLALYNEQFF. The DNA for the CDR3 is TGTGCCAGCAGTTCCCCGGGACTAGCGCTCTACAATGAGCAGTTCTTC.